The 17 T cell receptor beta chains below come from one sample, sequenced in a study of blood T cell repertoires in COVID-19. Using immunoSEQ multiplex PCR, the repertoire was profiled, and TCRdb retains in-frame clones only, with some absent. Of fewer than 200,000 clones in the sample, 80% to 90% are singletons; the top ten hold approximately 2%. Sequenced: peripheral blood. Every receptor here comes from a man between 18 and 29 years old who had recovered from COVID-19.

The V and J genes are TRBV6-2 or TRBV6-3 and TRBJ1-4; TRBD1 agrees at 7 bases. The length of the CDR3 is 14 residues. V was pared by 4 bases and J by 5 bases, with 4 bases of the junction left unmatched. CDR1 and CDR2 from the germline V gene are MNHEY and SVGEGT. The CDR3 sequence is CASSSGQLNEKLFF. CDR3 DNA: TGTGCCAGCAGTTCGGGACAGTTAAATGAAAAACTGTTTTTT.

The V gene is TRBV6-2 or TRBV6-3, the J gene TRBJ2-5; 12 positions agree with TRBD2. There are 17 residues in the CDR3. Germline values: CDR1 MNHEY, CDR2 SVGEGT. Trimming removed 6 bases from V and 5 bases from J; junction bases left unmatched: 13. The DNA for the CDR3 is TGTGCCAGCAGACCTCACTCTAGCGGGAGGGCCCGGGAGACCCAGTACTTC. It encodes CASRPHSSGRARETQYF.

As DNA, the CDR3 is TGTGCCAGCAGCCAAGGGGTAGCGGGAGGGCCTGGCTCCTACAATGAGCAGTTCTTC. This gives the protein CASSQGVAGGPGSYNEQFF. The rearrangement joins TRBV4-2 to TRBJ2-1; TRBD2 matches 11 bases. Per germline, CDR1 LGHNA and CDR2 YNFKEQ. V shed 1 base and J 0 bases; nucleotides not matched to a gene: 8. The CDR3 spans 19 residues.

The chain employs TRBV10-1 and TRBJ2-1, with D tentatively TRBD1 (5 bases). CDR3 length: 12 residues. Germline CDR1 is WNHNN and CDR2 is SYGVQD (reference sequence). Trimming removed 1 base from V and 9 bases from J, with 7 bases in between. CDR3 amino acids: CASSEWGSEQFF. Here the CDR3 DNA reads TGCGCCAGCAGTGAGTGGGGCAGTGAGCAGTTCTTC.

V is TRBV4-3 and J is TRBJ1-5, with D possibly being TRBD1 (6 bases). Germline V gene lookup returns CDR1 LGHNA and CDR2 YSLEER. This CDR3 has 14 residues. Deletions cut 2 bases from V and 4 bases from J, with 9 bases between. The CDR3 is CASSQRTANQPQHF. Written as DNA, the CDR3 is TGCGCCAGCAGCCAAAGGACAGCGAATCAGCCCCAGCATTTT.

This clone has just one count. The chain employs TRBV7-9 and TRBJ2-1; no firm D call. This CDR3 is 15 amino acids long. Germline CDR1 is SEHNR and CDR2 is FQNEAQ (reference sequence). V shed 1 base and J shed 5 bases, with 12 bases lying between them. In DNA, the CDR3 is TGTGCCAGCAGCTTAGGAGTCTCCGATCACAATGAGCAGTTCTTC. Amino acid sequence: CASSLGVSDHNEQFF.

This clone has a handful of counts. The CDR3 nucleotides are TGTGCCAGCAGTATCGACTCGGGCGAGCAGTACTTC. This encodes CASSIDSGEQYF. The chain employs TRBV6-6 and TRBJ2-7; D gene uncertain. The V end was cut by 5 bases, the J end by 6 bases, with 11 bases between. The CDR3 is 12 residues long. Germline lookup yields CDR1 MNHNY and CDR2 SVGAGI (reference sequence).

The chain joins TRBV24-1 to TRBJ2-3; TRBD2 matches 9 bases. The CDR3 extends over 17 amino acids. The J segment lost 2 bases and the V segment lost 3 bases, leaving 8 bases of the junction unmatched. Per the germline V gene, CDR1 is KGHDR and CDR2 is SFDVKD. In nucleotides, the CDR3 is TGTGCCACCAGTGATACGACTAGCGGACCCGACACAGATACGCAGTATTTT. Protein: CATSDTTSGPDTDTQYF.

This clone was found once. The gene calls are TRBV4-3 and TRBJ1-1; D is possibly TRBD1 (6 bases). Germline assignment: CDR1 LGHNA and CDR2 YSLEER. With 4 bases removed from V and 6 bases from J, the gap between germline ends came to 12 bases. This CDR3 has 13 amino acids. CDR3 loop: CASSRYRASEAFF. The CDR3, as DNA: TGCGCCAGCAGCCGTTACAGGGCCTCTGAAGCTTTCTTT.

This clone has just a few counts. This sequence joins TRBV4-3 and TRBJ1-1, with unresolved D. This CDR3 has 13 amino acids. CDR1 and CDR2 from the germline V gene are LGHNA and YSLEER. V dropped 0 bases and J dropped 4 bases, with 6 bases sitting between them. CDR3 DNA: TGCGCCAGCAGCCAAGATCGCAGCACTGAAGCTTTCTTT. Its translation is CASSQDRSTEAFF.

The chain is built from TRBV30 and TRBJ1-2; D may be TRBD1 (5 bases). Germline loops: CDR1 GTSNPN, CDR2 SVGIG (reference sequence). This CDR3 has 15 amino acids. The V end was cut by 4 bases, the J end by 1 base, with 16 bases between. The CDR3 loop reads CAWTNSRGLNYGYTF. The CDR3, as DNA: TGTGCCTGGACTAATTCAAGGGGCCTTAACTATGGCTACACCTTC.

V and J are TRBV7-8 and TRBJ1-6; 10 bases are shared with TRBD1. Trimming took 5 bases from V and 9 from J; bases not matched to a gene: 10. CDR1 SGHVS and CDR2 FQNEAQ come from the germline V gene. The CDR3 has 16 residues. CDR3 amino acids: CASSLLTGGRSSPLHF. The CDR3 DNA follows: TGTGCCAGCAGCCTCCTGACAGGGGGCCGTAGTTCACCCCTCCACTTT.

The chain couples TRBV7-6 to TRBJ2-3, with D unresolved. CDR3 length: 15 residues. V was shortened by 3 bases and J by 0 bases, with 10 bases between the two germline ends. The V gene's germline CDR1 is SGHVS and CDR2 FNYEAQ. DNA for the CDR3: TGTGCCAGCAGCTTGAGGATACTTAGCACAGATACGCAGTATTTT. Its protein is CASSLRILSTDTQYF.

The table lists this clone with a count of one. CDR3 region: CASSKGTSGDNEQFF. The CDR3, as DNA: TGCGCCAGCAGCAAAGGGACTAGCGGCGACAATGAGCAGTTCTTC. The chain links TRBV5-1 to TRBJ2-1; the match to TRBD2 covers 11 bases. The CDR3 runs to 15 residues. Germline assignment: CDR1 SGHRS and CDR2 YFSETQ. V shed 4 bases and J 5 bases; nucleotides not matched to a gene: 5. Full variable domain (outside the CDR3, taken from reference TRBV5-1 and TRBJ2-1): KAGVTQTPRYLIKTRGQQVTLSCSPISGHRSVSWYQQTPGQGLQFLFEYFSETQRNKGNFPGRFSGRQFSNSRSEMNVSTLELGDSALYLCASSKGTSGDNEQFFGPGTRLTVL.

The V gene is TRBV18, the J gene TRBJ2-7; D not resolved. Trimming took off 4 bases at V and 0 bases at J, with 10 bases between the two ends. The CDR3 is 14 amino acids. CDR1 KGHSH and CDR2 LQKENI come from the germline V gene. The CDR3 spells CASSRAHSSYEQYF. In nucleotides, the CDR3 is TGTGCCAGCTCACGGGCTCACAGCTCCTACGAGCAGTACTTC. The full variable domain, in which reference TRBV18 and TRBJ2-7 provide the parts outside the CDR3, is NAGVMQNPRHLVRRRGQEARLRCSPMKGHSHVYWYRQLPEEGLKFMVYLQKENIIDESGMPKERFSAEFPKEGPSILRIQQVVRGDSAAYFCASSRAHSSYEQYFGPGTRLTVT.

V and J are TRBV27 and TRBJ2-1; 9 bases line up with TRBD2. Germline CDR1 reads MNHEY; CDR2 reads SMNVEV (reference sequence). The CDR3 has 16 amino acids. V shed 5 bases, J shed 5 bases, and the junction held 10 bases outside the gene matches. This chain's CDR3 is CASSPLAGVPDNEQFF. The CDR3 coding sequence is TGTGCCAGCAGTCCATTAGCGGGAGTCCCGGACAATGAGCAGTTCTTC.

J is TRBJ2-1 and V is TRBV5-4; TRBD2 agrees at 7 bases. Trimming at V came to 0 bases and at J to 4 bases, leaving 7 bases not matched to a gene. This CDR3 is 16 amino acids long. The germline gives CDR1 SGHNT, CDR2 YYREEE (reference sequence). CDR3 in DNA: TGTGCCAGCAGCTTGGAACCAGCGGGGAGATACAATGAGCAGTTCTTC. Translated: CASSLEPAGRYNEQFF.